Listed here is a single T cell receptor beta chain. Some clones are missing from TCRdb's copy, which holds only in-frame ones; the method was immunoSEQ multiplex PCR. The table lists about 150,000 clones, 90% to 95% of them singletons. Trimming cost V 4 bases and J 4 bases; bases outside gene matches: 12. This CDR3 has 17 amino acids. In germline, CDR1 is SGHTA, CDR2 FQGNSA. The data belong to a study of OX40 agonist ivuxolimab in advanced cancers. Study-level information: Patients' therapy was ivuxolimab, an antibody that acts as an agonist of OX40 (CD134).

The rearrangement links TRBV7-2 to TRBJ1-3; 8 nucleotides match TRBD1. The receptor was derived from an adult with an advanced solid tumor such as melanoma, head and neck, liver or kidney cancer. The specimen was CD4+ or CD8+ T cells sorted from blood, collected in a trial of the OX40 agonist ivuxolimab. The CDR3 spells CASSSRGTGGTGNTIYF. CDR3 bases: TGTGCCAGCAGCTCCCGGGGAACAGGGGGAACAGGAAACACCATATATTTT.